The 16 T cell receptor beta chains below all came from one sample that was sequenced in a study of patients and donors after allogeneic stem cell transplantation. MiXCR, applied by TCRdb to the RT-PCR reads, yields one record per CDR3 protein. The data show approximately 200,000 distinct CDR3 sequences, roughly 15% seen once. The sample taken for sequencing was blood, either unsorted or a sorted T cell fraction (not recorded which). The receptors come from a human donor who was either an allogeneic HSCT recipient or a stem cell or donor lymphocyte infusion donor (not recorded which). It is not recorded whose cells these are; they may come from a transplant donor.

V gene TRBV7-8 combines with J gene TRBJ1-6; weak D call: TRBD1 (6 bases). CDR1 and CDR2 from the germline V gene are SGHVS and FQNEAQ. V dropped 4 bases and J dropped 1 base, with 23 bases sitting between them. This CDR3 has 20 residues. CDR3 region: CASSSPRGAGGRSYNSPLHF. CDR3 sequence (DNA): TGTGCCAGCAGCTCCCCCCGGGGGGCGGGTGGAAGGTCCTATAATTCACCCCTCCACTTT.

V and J are TRBV4-1 and TRBJ2-5; 13 nucleotides match TRBD2. The J segment lost 1 base and the V segment lost 0 bases, leaving 5 bases of the junction unmatched. This CDR3 region has 18 residues. In germline, CDR1 is MGHRA, CDR2 YSYEKL. The CDR3 DNA follows: TGCGCCAGCAGCCAAGAAACACTAGCGGGGGGGGTCCAAGAGACCCAGTACTTC. The encoded protein is CASSQETLAGGVQETQYF.

This clonotype was counted between two and nine times. This chain connects TRBV11-2 to TRBJ2-1; TRBD2 aligns across 13 bases. Germline V gene data show CDR1 as SGHAT and CDR2 as FQNNGV. Trimming cost V 2 bases and J 9 bases; bases outside gene matches: 4. The CDR3 loop spans 15 amino acids. The CDR3 DNA is TGTGCCAGCAGCTTAAGGACTAGCGGGAGCTTTGAGCAGTTCTTC. It yields the protein CASSLRTSGSFEQFF.

There are many counts of this clonotype. The rearrangement uses TRBV24-1 and TRBJ2-6; no firm D call. Trimming shortened V by 5 bases and J by 1 base, and 14 bases separated the two germline ends. This CDR3 comprises 17 residues. In germline, CDR1 is KGHDR, CDR2 SFDVKD. The CDR3 loop reads CATSGGGVVSGANVLTF. The CDR3 DNA is TGTGCCACCAGTGGCGGTGGGGTCGTATCTGGGGCCAACGTCCTGACTTTC.

The V gene is TRBV18, the J gene TRBJ1-4, with D unresolved. The V end was cut by 3 bases, the J end by 5 bases, with 16 bases between. The germline CDR1 and CDR2 sequences are KGHSH and LQKENI. CDR3 size: 16 residues. The CDR3 DNA follows: TGTGCCAGCTCACCCGGACTCGATGCTTCGAATGAAAAACTGTTTTTT. It encodes CASSPGLDASNEKLFF.

This clonotype was seen many times. The chain recombines TRBV6-4 with TRBJ2-1, with D perhaps being TRBD1 or TRBD2 (5 bases each). The CDR3 is 14 amino acids. V was pared by 6 bases and J by 4 bases, with 13 bases between. Germline lookup yields CDR1 MRHNA and CDR2 SNTAGT. Here the CDR3 reads CASSPGTAYNEQFF. The CDR3 coding sequence is TGTGCCAGCAGCCCCGGGACGGCGTACAATGAGCAGTTCTTC.

V and J are TRBV9 and TRBJ2-2; 10 positions match TRBD2. J gave up 5 bases and V 3 bases, and 7 bases lay outside the gene matches. Germline CDR1 is SGDLS and CDR2 is YYNGEE. The CDR3 sequence is 16 residues long. The DNA for the CDR3 is TGTGCCAGCAGCGAATCAGCGGGGGGGCTGACCGGGGAGCTGTTTTTT. This sequence encodes CASSESAGGLTGELFF.

V gene TRBV20-1 combines with J gene TRBJ2-5; 12 nucleotides align to TRBD2. The V segment lost 2 bases and the J segment 0 bases; nucleotides outside the gene matches: 7. Germline loops: CDR1 DFQATT, CDR2 SNEGSKA (reference sequence). This CDR3 is 17 amino acids long. CDR3 DNA sequence: TGCAGTGCTAGAAGCCTAGCGGGGGGGTTGTACCAAGAGACCCAGTACTTC. It translates to CSARSLAGGLYQETQYF.

The gene calls are TRBV12-3 or TRBV12-4 and TRBJ1-3; perhaps TRBD1 as D (6 bases). Trimming pared 3 bases from V and 4 bases from J, leaving 13 bases between. The CDR3 has 15 residues. DNA of the CDR3: TGTGCCAGCAGTTTTTCCGGGGGCAGGGGAAACACCATATATTTT. Translated, it gives CASSFSGGRGNTIYF.

Comment on this clonotype: A read error may explain this, as a much larger clone is one base away. The chain uses TRBV29-1 and TRBJ2-1; D might be TRBD1 or TRBD2, each matching 7 bases. This CDR3 region has 13 residues. The V gene lost 7 bases and the J gene lost 8 bases, with 18 bases spanning the gap. Germline lookup yields CDR1 SQVTM and CDR2 ANQGSEA. CDR3 loop: CSERDRLLDEQFF. The CDR3 DNA sequence: TGCAGCGAGCGGGACAGACTCCTTGATGAGCAGTTCTTC.

The V gene is TRBV3-1, the J gene TRBJ2-2; D unresolved. CDR1 is LGHDT and CDR2 is YNNKEL in the germline V gene (reference sequence). This CDR3 comprises 16 residues. V gave up 3 bases and J gave up 2 bases, with 13 bases separating them. The CDR3 here is CASSQTPPPNTGELFF. The DNA for the CDR3 is TGTGCCAGCAGCCAGACACCCCCCCCAAACACCGGGGAGCTGTTTTTT.

The sample holds a few counts of this clonotype. The chain employs TRBV4-2 and TRBJ2-1, with D perhaps matching TRBD2 (6 bases). This CDR3 has 16 residues. The germline V gene encodes CDR1 LGHNA and CDR2 YNFKEQ. Trimming cost V 4 bases and J 2 bases, with 15 bases left between them. CDR3 amino acids: CASSRGIAEAYNEQFF. The CDR3 region has the DNA TGTGCCAGCAGCCGCGGAATAGCGGAAGCCTACAATGAGCAGTTCTTC.

This chain connects TRBV7-3 to TRBJ1-1; 9 bases match TRBD1. This CDR3 region has 15 residues. Germline values: CDR1 SGHTA, CDR2 FQGTGA. The ends lost 4 bases at V and 5 bases at J; junction bases unmatched: 8. The CDR3 nucleotides read TGTGCCAGCAGCTCGGGAGGGACAGGGCGAACTGAAGCTTTCTTT. It translates to CASSSGGTGRTEAFF.

This clonotype was detected many times. The chain is built from TRBV7-9 and TRBJ2-3; perhaps D is TRBD1 or TRBD2 (5 bases each). The CDR3 length is 13 residues. Trimming took 4 bases from V and 4 from J, leaving 9 bases between them. Germline CDR1 and CDR2: SEHNR and FQNEAQ (reference sequence). CDR3 in amino acids: CASSSRGPDTQYF. Here the CDR3 DNA reads TGTGCCAGCAGCTCCCGGGGCCCAGATACGCAGTATTTT.

This clonotype has just a few counts. This chain links TRBV7-2 with TRBJ1-4; no firm D call. Trimming removed 5 bases at V and 8 bases at J, with 15 bases between. This CDR3 has 14 residues. Germline V CDR1 and CDR2: SGHTA, FQGNSA. CDR3 sequence: CASSQNAAAEKLFF. CDR3 nucleotides: TGTGCCAGCAGCCAGAATGCGGCAGCCGAAAAACTGTTTTTT.

By sample share, this clonotype is medium-sized. The chain carries TRBV20-1 and TRBJ2-5, with 11 bases matching TRBD1. The germline V gene encodes CDR1 DFQATT and CDR2 SNEGSKA (reference sequence). The CDR3 runs to 15 residues. The J segment lost 6 bases and the V segment lost 2 bases, leaving 8 bases of the junction unmatched. The CDR3 region has the DNA TGCAGTGCTAGACCCCTGGACAGGGGGCGTAAGACCCAGTACTTC. Amino acid sequence: CSARPLDRGRKTQYF.